This entry features one T cell receptor (beta chain) sequence. This sample is drawn from a study of blood T cell repertoires in COVID-19. About the study: The origin of the acute and convalescent COVID-19 samples was the United States, Italy and Spain. The analysed material was cDNA or gDNA that came from T cells, B-cell-depleted T cells, or PBMCs.

Authors' analysis steps: By means of reference gene primer amplification, nucleated cell counts were estimated. Clones were sequenced by immunoSEQ multiplex PCR, and TCRdb holds only the in-frame ones, with some missing. V and J calls and clone size are copied from that table; D and trimming were computed from the DNA. The sample yields 350,000 to 450,000 clones, approximately 81% seen once. This CDR3 region has 14 residues. CDR1 SGHTA and CDR2 FQGTGA come from the germline V gene. V was pared by 0 bases and J by 6 bases, with 10 bases between. The J gene is TRBJ2-3, the V gene TRBV7-3; D is undetermined. The origin of this receptor is a woman between 18 and 29 years old with acute or convalescent COVID-19. Sequencing was performed on peripheral blood. Here the CDR3 DNA reads TGTGCCAGCAGCTTAACGAGAAATGCGGATACGCAGTATTTT. Its protein is CASSLTRNADTQYF.